This TCR beta chain is drawn from a study of untreated major depressive disorder. V lost 3 bases to trimming and J lost 0 bases, with 6 bases between them. CDR1 SGHRS and CDR2 YFSETQ come from the germline V gene. This CDR3 has 14 residues. About this clone: What it binds is not known.

The donors were all European-descended. Produced via immunoSEQ multiplex PCR; TCRdb's table is partial and in-frame only. The sample carries about 15,000 clones, 85% to 95% recorded once. Notes on the study in general: Each subject's top five TRBV05-01 clones were all private. CD4+ T cells from depressed patients used TRBV05-01 (Vbeta 5.1) more often than controls.

This clonotype was sampled from a woman aged 25 to 45 with major depressive disorder. This chain links TRBV5-1 with TRBJ1-4; D not resolved. The sequencing input was CD4+ T cells from PBMCs. The CDR3 region has the DNA TGCGCCAGCAGCTACAGCGCAACTAATGAAAAACTGTTTTTT. Residues: CASSYSATNEKLFF.